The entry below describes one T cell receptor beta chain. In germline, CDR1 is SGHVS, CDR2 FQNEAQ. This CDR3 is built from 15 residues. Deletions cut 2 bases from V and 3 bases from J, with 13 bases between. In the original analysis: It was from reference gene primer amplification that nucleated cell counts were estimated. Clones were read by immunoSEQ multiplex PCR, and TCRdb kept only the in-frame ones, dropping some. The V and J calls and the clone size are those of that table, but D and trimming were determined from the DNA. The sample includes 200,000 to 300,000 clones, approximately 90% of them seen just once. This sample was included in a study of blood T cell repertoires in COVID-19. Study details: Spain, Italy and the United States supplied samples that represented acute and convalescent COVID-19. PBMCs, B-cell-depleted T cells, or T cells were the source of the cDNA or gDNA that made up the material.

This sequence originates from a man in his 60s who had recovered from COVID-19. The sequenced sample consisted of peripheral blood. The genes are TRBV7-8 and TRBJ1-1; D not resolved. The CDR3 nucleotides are TGTGCCAGCAGCTTATTCCCCCGCCCAGACACTGAAGCTTTCTTT. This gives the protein CASSLFPRPDTEAFF.